One sample yielded the 19 T cell receptor beta chains listed below, sequenced in a study of T cells after yellow fever vaccination. From the 5' RACE reads, TCRdb called clonotypes with MiXCR, one entry per CDR3 protein. In the table there are 300,000 to 350,000 distinct CDR3 sequences, 3% to 4.5% of which are singletons. The sequences come from PBMCs, collected 5 days after the yellow fever booster vaccination. All receptors derive from a man between 18 and 35 years old who received the YFV17D yellow fever vaccine.

V is TRBV6-5 and J is TRBJ2-5, with D unclear. This CDR3 region has 15 residues. Trimming removed 2 bases at V and 2 bases at J, with 12 bases between. Germline CDR1 and CDR2: MNHEY and SVGAGI. CDR3 protein: CASSYGRKAQETQYF. The CDR3 bases are TGTGCCAGCAGTTACGGCAGGAAGGCGCAAGAGACCCAGTACTTC.

Only a few counts were recorded for this clonotype. The J gene is TRBJ2-2, the V gene TRBV12-3 or TRBV12-4; a possible D gene is TRBD1 (5 bases). V was clipped by 1 base and J by 7 bases, with 10 bases between them. The length of the CDR3 is 14 residues. The CDR3 reads CASSLGTDIGELFF. The CDR3 bases are TGTGCCAGCAGTTTAGGGACGGACATCGGGGAGCTGTTTTTT.

This clonotype was picked up many times. The V gene is TRBV9, the J gene TRBJ2-2; 10 nucleotides line up with TRBD2. This CDR3 has 17 amino acids. The germline V gene has CDR1 SGDLS and CDR2 YYNGEE. The junction had 2 bases not matched to a gene; V was cut back by 0 bases and J by 0 bases. CDR3 DNA sequence: TGTGCCAGCAGCGTAGGGCTAGCGGGGGCGAACACCGGGGAGCTGTTTTTT. This encodes CASSVGLAGANTGELFF.

V usage is TRBV5-1 and J usage is TRBJ2-7, with D unresolved. Germline V gene sequence: CDR1 SGHRS, CDR2 YFSETQ. The V end lost 2 bases, the J end lost 6 bases, and 18 bases lay between the germline ends. CDR3 length: 15 amino acids. CDR3 residues: CASSFRTLLISEQYF. The CDR3 bases are TGCGCCAGCAGCTTTAGAACCCTCCTTATTAGCGAGCAGTACTTC.

V gene TRBV12-3 or TRBV12-4 combines with J gene TRBJ1-3; 9 bases are a match to TRBD1. V shed 6 bases and J 4 bases; nucleotides not matched to a gene: 10. The CDR3 is 16 amino acids. CDR3 nucleotide sequence: TGTGCCAGCAGCCTGGCACAGGGGGCTTCGGGAAACACCATATATTTT. Protein product: CASSLAQGASGNTIYF.

In its sample, this clonotype was seen many times. This chain uses TRBV20-1 with TRBJ1-3; tentatively, D is TRBD1 (6 bases). Germline-derived CDR1 and CDR2 are DFQATT and SNEGSKA (reference sequence). V shed 3 bases and J shed 9 bases, with 18 bases lying between them. The CDR3 contains 14 residues. This CDR3 reads CSASKGQSTATIYF. The CDR3 bases are TGCAGTGCTAGTAAGGGACAAAGTACAGCCACCATATATTTT.

This clonotype was recorded a few times. The CDR3 is CASRRRTENTEAFF. DNA of the CDR3: TGTGCCAGCAGGCGCCGGACGGAGAACACTGAAGCTTTCTTT. V usage is TRBV7-9 and J usage is TRBJ1-1; D is unresolved. V lost 6 bases and J lost 1, with 12 bases in between. Germline CDR1 reads SEHNR; CDR2 reads FQNEAQ (reference sequence). This CDR3 has 14 residues.

This sequence joins TRBV28 and TRBJ2-7; TRBD1 matches 7 bases. Germline CDR1 reads MDHEN; CDR2 reads SYDVKM. CDR3 size: 13 residues. With V trimmed by 3 bases and J by 2 bases, 1 base remained unmatched. The CDR3 region has the DNA TGTGCCAGCAGTTTTGGACAGGCCTACGAGCAGTACGTC. This encodes CASSFGQAYEQYV.

This clonotype occurred many times. The rearrangement links TRBV5-1 to TRBJ1-4, with 9 bases aligning to TRBD1. This CDR3 is 14 amino acids long. Per the germline V gene, CDR1 is SGHRS and CDR2 is YFSETQ. J gave up 8 bases and V 0 bases, and 2 bases lay outside the gene matches. CDR3 in amino acids: CASSLVGQGEKLFF. Here the CDR3 DNA reads TGCGCCAGCAGCTTGGTGGGACAGGGAGAAAAACTGTTTTTT.

The chain links TRBV5-1 to TRBJ2-7; D not resolved. Germline CDR1 reads SGHRS; CDR2 reads YFSETQ. CDR3 length equals 13 residues. V was shortened by 0 bases and J by 0 bases, with 4 bases between the two germline ends. The CDR3 reads CASSLGYSYEQYF. CDR3 DNA sequence: TGCGCCAGCAGCTTGGGGTACTCCTACGAGCAGTACTTC.

The table lists this clonotype with a few counts. The CDR3 protein is CSAKPGLAGGPADTQYF. CDR3 bases: TGCAGTGCTAAACCCGGACTAGCGGGGGGGCCTGCAGATACGCAGTATTTT. The chain uses TRBV20-1 and TRBJ2-3; 15 positions agree with TRBD2. Trimming cost V 4 bases and J 4 bases; bases outside gene matches: 9. The germline V gene has CDR1 DFQATT and CDR2 SNEGSKA (reference sequence). There are 17 residues in the CDR3.

The V and J genes are TRBV11-2 and TRBJ2-5; TRBD1 aligns across 8 bases. Looked up from germline, CDR1 is SGHAT and CDR2 is FQNNGV. The CDR3 contains 15 residues. The J segment lost 5 bases and the V segment lost 6 bases, leaving 11 bases of the junction unmatched. The DNA for the CDR3 is TGTGCCAGCAGGATACCGCAGGGGGCGCACGAGACCCAGTACTTC. Residues: CASRIPQGAHETQYF.

This chain joins TRBV4-1 and TRBJ2-7; the D gene could be TRBD1 or TRBD2 (5 bases each). The CDR3 loop spans 12 amino acids. In germline, CDR1 is MGHRA, CDR2 YSYEKL. V was pared by 1 base and J by 6 bases, with 7 bases between. CDR3 DNA sequence: TGCGCCAGCAGCCAAGCAGGGACCGAGCAGTACTTC. This codes for CASSQAGTEQYF.

This clonotype was recorded many times. V gene TRBV7-9 combines with J gene TRBJ1-1; D is undetermined. This CDR3 comprises 16 residues. Germline-derived CDR1 and CDR2 are SEHNR and FQNEAQ (reference sequence). The V gene lost 5 bases and the J gene lost 0 bases, with 16 bases spanning the gap. The CDR3 coding sequence is TGTGCCAGCAGCCTCCCCCGGACGGGGATGAACACTGAAGCTTTCTTT. Encoded protein: CASSLPRTGMNTEAFF. Complete variable domain (other parts from reference TRBV7-9 and TRBJ1-1): DTGVSQNPRHKITKRGQNVTFRCDPISEHNRLYWYRQTLGQGPEFLTYFQNEAQLEKSRLLSDRFSAERPKGSFSTLEIQRTEQGDSAMYLCASSLPRTGMNTEAFFGQGTRLTVV.

This chain connects TRBV20-1 to TRBJ1-6; D may be TRBD1 (5 bases). V dropped 0 bases and J dropped 9 bases, with 18 bases sitting between them. Germline V CDR1 and CDR2: DFQATT, SNEGSKA (reference sequence). The CDR3 is 16 amino acids. The CDR3 loop is CSARDLRGGSGSPLHF. The CDR3, as DNA: TGCAGTGCTAGAGATCTGCGGGGGGGGTCAGGTTCACCCCTCCACTTT.

In this sample, this clonotype turned up a few times. V and J are TRBV20-1 and TRBJ2-2; TRBD1 matches at 7 bases. The CDR3 is made up of 16 amino acids. The V segment lost 0 bases and the J segment 3 bases; nucleotides outside the gene matches: 7. The germline gives CDR1 DFQATT, CDR2 SNEGSKA (reference sequence). The CDR3 bases are TGCAGTGCTAGAGATCGCAGACAGGGCTACACCGGGGAGCTGTTTTTT. It yields the protein CSARDRRQGYTGELFF.

This clonotype was observed at least ten times. The gene calls are TRBV4-2 and TRBJ2-7; 8 bases align to TRBD2. Germline V lookup: CDR1 LGHNA, CDR2 YNFKEQ. The CDR3 contains 12 residues. V shed 5 bases and J 9 bases; nucleotides not matched to a gene: 6. The CDR3 region is CASSTDSGRQYV. DNA of the CDR3: TGTGCCAGCAGCACCGACAGCGGGAGGCAGTACGTC.

The rearrangement joins TRBV5-1 to TRBJ1-1; TRBD1 might be the D (6 bases). V lost 4 bases and J lost 11, with 18 bases in between. The CDR3 covers 13 residues. Germline CDR1 reads SGHRS; CDR2 reads YFSETQ. The DNA of the CDR3 is TGCGCCAGCAGCCCCCGCAGGGGCTCTACGGCTTTCTTT. Translation: CASSPRRGSTAFF.

The table lists this clonotype with many counts. The rearrangement joins TRBV4-3 to TRBJ2-5; 7 bases line up with TRBD1. CDR3 length equals 15 residues. Germline CDR1 is LGHNA and CDR2 is YSLEER. V shed 0 bases, J shed 5 bases, and the junction held 6 bases outside the gene matches. Here the CDR3 DNA reads TGCGCCAGCAGCCAAGAGGCACAGGGGTGGGAGACCCAGTACTTC. Its protein product is CASSQEAQGWETQYF.